The 8 T cell receptor beta chains below all came from one sample that was sequenced in a study of blood T cell repertoires in COVID-19. The repertoire was sequenced with immunoSEQ multiplex PCR; TCRdb's copy has only in-frame clones and lacks some. The sample shows 100,000 to 150,000 clones, approximately 88% of them seen only once. The sequenced sample was peripheral blood. The receptors derive from a man aged 50-59 years with acute or convalescent COVID-19.

V and J are TRBV5-1 and TRBJ1-4, with D possibly TRBD1 on 5 matching bases. The CDR3 spans 13 residues. The V gene lost 7 bases and the J gene lost 6 bases, with 13 bases spanning the gap. CDR1 is SGHRS and CDR2 is YFSETQ in the germline V gene. The CDR3 DNA follows: TGCGCCAGCGGCCAGGGCGATGATGAAAAACTGTTTTTT. Protein sequence: CASGQGDDEKLFF.

The chain employs TRBV29-1 and TRBJ1-4; TRBD1 agrees at 7 bases. J lost 8 bases, V lost 3 bases, and 3 bases had no gene match. CDR1 and CDR2 from the germline V gene are SQVTM and ANQGSEA. CDR3 length equals 12 residues. Here the CDR3 DNA reads TGCAGCGTTGAGGGCAGGGGGGAAAAACTGTTTTTT. As protein: CSVEGRGEKLFF.

The chain recombines TRBV21-1 with TRBJ1-1. TRBV21-1 is a pseudogene segment. The CDR3 length is 16 residues. CDR3 loop: CASSKERATAYTEAFF. For the CDR3, the DNA is TGTGCCAGCAGCAAAGAGAGGGCTACAGCTTACACTGAAGCTTTCTTT.

The chain combines TRBV4-1 with TRBJ1-2, with D possibly being TRBD1 (6 bases). The germline V and J ends were trimmed by 1 base and 2 bases, with 17 bases remaining between them. CDR1 and CDR2 (germline): MGHRA, YSYEKL. The CDR3 has 17 amino acids. CDR3 protein: CASSQVIYREGNYGYTF. The DNA of the CDR3 is TGCGCCAGCAGCCAAGTCATTTACAGGGAAGGGAACTATGGCTACACCTTC.

This rearrangement joins TRBV29-1 to TRBJ1-1, with 8 nucleotides matching TRBD1. CDR3 length: 13 amino acids. The V and J ends lost 6 bases and 4 bases, in that order; junction bases with no gene match: 7. Germline V gene data show CDR1 as SQVTM and CDR2 as ANQGSEA. The CDR3 protein is CSVKTGVVTEAFF. The CDR3 coding sequence is TGCAGCGTGAAGACAGGGGTGGTCACTGAAGCTTTCTTT.

The chain uses TRBV5-6 and TRBJ2-7; TRBD2 matches 9 bases. The CDR3 is 14 residues long. The V and J ends lost 8 bases and 2 bases, in that order; junction bases with no gene match: 8. Per germline, CDR1 SGHDT and CDR2 YYEEEE. The CDR3 DNA reads as TGTGCCAGAGGGAGCGGGGGGAGGCCCTACGAGCAGTACTTC. It translates to CARGSGGRPYEQYF.

This clone was found once. The chain combines TRBV5-6 with TRBJ2-1; 9 bases agree with TRBD2. The V gene end was trimmed by 4 bases and the J gene end by 0 bases; junction bases not matched to a gene: 5. The CDR3 length is 16 residues. CDR1 and CDR2 (germline): SGHDT, YYEEEE. The CDR3 reads CASSGLSGSSYNEQFF. The CDR3, as DNA: TGTGCCAGCAGCGGACTTAGCGGGAGCTCCTACAATGAGCAGTTCTTC.

V usage is TRBV6-5 and J usage is TRBJ2-7; no definite D call. This CDR3 spans 13 amino acids. Trimming took off 5 bases at V and 2 bases at J, with 10 bases between the two ends. The V gene's germline CDR1 is MNHEY and CDR2 SVGAGI. CDR3 in DNA: TGTGCCAGCAGTCGGAGCCCTACCTACGAGCAGTACTTC. Protein: CASSRSPTYEQYF.